Below are 21 T cell receptor beta chains sequenced from a single sample in a study of control samples from healthy donors and cancer patients. Clones were read by immunoSEQ multiplex PCR, and TCRdb kept only the in-frame ones, dropping some. There are some 79,000 clones in the sample; roughly nine tenths occur only once, and 3% to 4.5% lies in the top ten. Sequencing used blood. These receptor sequences come from a woman aged 45-59 years in good health.

The chain carries TRBV27 and TRBJ2-5; 7 bases align to TRBD1. The J segment lost 1 base and the V segment lost 6 bases, leaving 11 bases of the junction unmatched. From germline, CDR1 is MNHEY and CDR2 SMNVEV (reference sequence). This CDR3 comprises 16 residues. The CDR3 here is CASSNRQGLGQETQYF. Written as DNA, the CDR3 is TGTGCCAGCAGCAACAGACAGGGATTAGGCCAAGAGACCCAGTACTTC.

CDR3 in DNA: TGTGCCAGCAGTAAGGGGGGGACCACTGAAGCTTTCTTT. Its protein is CASSKGGTTEAFF. The chain has TRBV9 and TRBJ1-1; perhaps TRBD1 as D (6 bases). Germline V gene data show CDR1 as SGDLS and CDR2 as YYNGEE. Deletions cut 5 bases from V and 4 bases from J, with 12 bases between. The CDR3 extends over 13 amino acids. Full variable domain (rest looked up from reference TRBV9 and TRBJ1-1): DSGVTQTPKHLITATGQRVTLRCSPRSGDLSVYWYQQSLDQGLQFLIQYYNGEERAKGNILERFSAQQFPDLHSELNLSSLELGDSALYFCASSKGGTTEAFFGQGTRLTVV.

The CDR3 reads CASSSGQGPDTQYF. Here the CDR3 DNA reads TGTGCCAGCAGCTCAGGACAGGGCCCAGATACGCAGTATTTT. This chain uses TRBV7-9 with TRBJ2-3; 8 positions agree with TRBD1. The V segment lost 4 bases and the J segment 4 bases; nucleotides outside the gene matches: 4. CDR1 and CDR2 from the germline V gene are SEHNR and FQNEAQ (reference sequence). The CDR3 runs 14 residues.

This rearrangement joins TRBV5-1 to TRBJ2-3; D may be TRBD1 (6 bases). Trimming stripped 4 bases from V and 5 bases from J, with 20 bases between. CDR3 size: 16 residues. Germline V gene data show CDR1 as SGHRS and CDR2 as YFSETQ. The CDR3 bases are TGCGCCAGCAGCGAGACAGGATCACCCGGATTAGATACGCAGTATTTT. Encoded protein: CASSETGSPGLDTQYF.

The chain combines TRBV5-1 with TRBJ2-1; 14 nucleotides line up with TRBD2. The CDR3 totals 18 residues. Unmatched junction bases numbered 16, after V lost 5 bases and J lost 9 bases. The V gene's germline CDR1 is SGHRS and CDR2 YFSETQ. The chain's CDR3 is CASSPLEGTSGSLFEQFF. DNA for the CDR3: TGCGCCAGCAGTCCCCTTGAGGGGACTAGCGGGAGTCTATTTGAGCAGTTCTTC.

This sequence joins TRBV5-1 and TRBJ2-7; D is perhaps TRBD1 (5 bases). Looked up from germline, CDR1 is SGHRS and CDR2 is YFSETQ. Trimming removed 5 bases from V and 5 bases from J, with 14 bases in between. This CDR3 spans 13 amino acids. The CDR3 nucleotides are TGCGCCAGCAGACAGGCAGGGATGAACGAGCAGTACTTC. Its translation: CASRQAGMNEQYF.

The chain links TRBV28 to TRBJ1-6, with D possibly TRBD1 on 5 matching bases. V lost 3 bases to trimming and J lost 10 bases, with 16 bases between them. The CDR3 length is 15 residues. Germline assignment: CDR1 MDHEN and CDR2 SYDVKM. The CDR3 spells CASSFISRGKSPLHF. CDR3 nucleotides: TGTGCCAGCAGTTTCATCAGCCGGGGCAAGTCACCCCTCCACTTT.

The V and J genes are TRBV7-2 and TRBJ2-2, with D possibly being TRBD1 (5 bases). Germline V gene lookup returns CDR1 SGHTA and CDR2 FQGNSA. V was pared by 2 bases and J by 8 bases, with 15 bases between. The CDR3 totals 15 residues. The CDR3 DNA is TGTGCCAGCAGCTTATTGTCAGGGCTCCCGGGGGAGCTGTTTTTT. Encoded protein: CASSLLSGLPGELFF.

This clone was seen a handful of times. This chain connects TRBV11-2 to TRBJ2-7; D is possibly TRBD2 (6 bases). Germline CDR1 SGHAT, CDR2 FQNNGV. The CDR3 spans 18 residues. Trimming pared 0 bases from V and 3 bases from J, leaving 21 bases between. CDR3 residues: CASSLERPGVAGGYEQYF. CDR3 bases: TGTGCCAGCAGCTTAGAACGCCCGGGGGTAGCTGGGGGCTACGAGCAGTACTTC.

This chain connects TRBV7-9 to TRBJ1-5; D uncertain. Germline-derived CDR1 and CDR2 are SEHNR and FQNEAQ (reference sequence). The CDR3 is made up of 13 amino acids. With 3 bases removed from V and 4 bases from J, the gap between germline ends came to 7 bases. For the CDR3, the DNA is TGTGCCAGCAGCTTTGCGACTAATCAGCCCCAGCATTTT. This encodes CASSFATNQPQHF.

The chain couples TRBV29-1 to TRBJ2-4; the D call may be TRBD1 or TRBD2 (5 bases each). The ends were cut back, 5 bases at V and 6 bases at J, with 11 bases in the middle. Germline V gives CDR1 SQVTM, CDR2 ANQGSEA. The CDR3 has 12 residues. In DNA, the CDR3 is TGCAGCGTTTCCGGGACGAGAAACATTCAGTACTTC. It codes for CSVSGTRNIQYF.

The chain has TRBV12-5 and TRBJ2-2, with D possibly matching TRBD2 (5 bases). Germline CDR1 LGHNT, CDR2 FRNRAP. Trimming shortened V by 5 bases and J by 5 bases, and 15 bases separated the two germline ends. This CDR3 is 15 amino acids long. Written as DNA, the CDR3 is TGTGCTAGTGGTCTCGCTATGTGGGAGACCGGGGAGCTGTTTTTT. Amino acid sequence: CASGLAMWETGELFF.

J is TRBJ2-1 and V is TRBV2; D is possibly TRBD2 (6 bases). The V and J ends lost 7 bases and 7 bases respectively, with 8 bases between them. Germline V lookup: CDR1 SNHLY, CDR2 FYNNEI. The length of the CDR3 is 11 residues. CDR3 protein: CASTRGNEQFF. CDR3 nucleotides: TGTGCCAGCACCCGGGGGAATGAGCAGTTCTTC. Looking up the rest from reference TRBV2 and TRBJ2-1 gives the full variable domain: EPEVTQTPSHQVTQMGQEVILRCVPISNHLYFYWYRQILGQKVEFLVSFYNNEISEKSEIFDDQFSVERPDGSNFTLKIRSTKLEDSAMYFCASTRGNEQFFGPGTRLTVL.

The chain has TRBV7-8 and TRBJ2-7; TRBD2 might be the D (6 bases). This CDR3 region has 14 residues. In germline, CDR1 is SGHVS, CDR2 FQNEAQ. The V gene lost 4 bases and the J gene lost 0 bases, with 10 bases spanning the gap. The CDR3 region is CASSWEVLSYEQYF. CDR3 DNA: TGTGCCAGCAGCTGGGAGGTCCTCTCCTACGAGCAGTACTTC.

The rearrangement links TRBV3-1 (or the pseudogene TRBV3-2) to TRBJ1-1; no clear D gene. Trimming pared 2 bases from V and 0 bases from J, leaving 10 bases between. Per germline, CDR1 LGHDT and CDR2 YNNKEL (reference sequence). CDR3 length: 15 residues. CDR3 region: CASSQPGTMNTEAFF. CDR3 nucleotides: TGTGCCAGCAGCCAACCAGGAACCATGAACACTGAAGCTTTCTTT.

The chain joins TRBV11-2 to TRBJ2-7; D uncertain. Per germline, CDR1 SGHAT and CDR2 FQNNGV. The CDR3 runs 12 residues. V lost 1 base and J lost 6, with 7 bases in between. The DNA of the CDR3 is TGTGCCAGCAGCTTAGCAGGCCGCGAGCAGTACTTC. This translates into CASSLAGREQYF.

V and J are TRBV11-2 and TRBJ1-2; 7 bases align to TRBD1. CDR3 length equals 13 residues. V trimming: 1 base; J trimming: 8 bases; junction bases outside the gene matches: 4. Germline V gene sequence: CDR1 SGHAT, CDR2 FQNNGV. The DNA of the CDR3 is TGTGCCAGCAGCTTAGTAGGAGGGGGCGGCTACACCTTC. It translates to CASSLVGGGGYTF.

This clone has more than one count but fewer than ten. J is TRBJ1-3 and V is TRBV19; D not certain. Trimming took 4 bases from V and 0 from J, leaving 13 bases between them. Germline V CDR1 and CDR2: LNHDA, SQIVND (reference sequence). The length of the CDR3 is 16 residues. The CDR3 region has the DNA TGTGCCAGTAGTACGTACCCGATTACCTCTGGAAACACCATATATTTT. This encodes CASSTYPITSGNTIYF.

The chain carries TRBV5-1 and TRBJ2-1; TRBD2 matches at 9 bases. V lost 7 bases to trimming and J lost 9 bases; unmatched junction nucleotides: 8. The CDR3 totals 13 residues. Germline V gene lookup returns CDR1 SGHRS and CDR2 YFSETQ. CDR3 sequence: CASRAAGGSEQFF. In nucleotides, the CDR3 is TGCGCCAGCCGGGCGGCGGGAGGGAGTGAGCAGTTCTTC.

The genes are TRBV29-1 and TRBJ2-7, with 14 bases identical to TRBD2. This CDR3 spans 16 amino acids. The germline gives CDR1 SQVTM, CDR2 ANQGSEA. The V segment lost 6 bases and the J segment 0 bases; nucleotides outside the gene matches: 7. The CDR3 sequence: CSVAGLAGVSSYEQYF. CDR3 sequence (DNA): TGCAGCGTGGCGGGACTAGCGGGAGTCTCCTCCTACGAGCAGTACTTC.

J is TRBJ1-4 and V is TRBV11-3, with TRBD1 matching 7 bases. V shed 1 base and J 4 bases; nucleotides not matched to a gene: 15. There are 19 residues in the CDR3. The germline V gene has CDR1 SGHNT and CDR2 YENEEA. The CDR3 nucleotides are TGTGCCAGCAGCTTAGCCTTCCGGGACAGCAGTTCTTATAATGAAAAACTGTTTTTT. As protein: CASSLAFRDSSSYNEKLFF. The full variable domain, rest sourced from reference TRBV11-3 and TRBJ1-4, is EAGVVQSPRYKIIEKKQPVAFWCNPISGHNTLYWYLQNLGQGPELLIRYENEEAVDDSQLPKDRFSAERLKGVDSTLKIQPAELGDSAVYLCASSLAFRDSSSYNEKLFFGSGTQLSVL.